A single sample is the source of the 29 T cell receptor beta chains below, sequenced in a study of cytotoxic CD8 clonotypes in ibrutinib-treated CLL (dated by TCRdb to the early 2020s). The receptor library was made with the immunoSEQ multiplex PCR assay. Imported from immuneACCESS, the table was reduced by TCRdb to in-frame sequences with V and J called. These copies leave out some clones; in studies compared against another copy, an unresolved V gene accounts for under half, and the cause of the remainder is not known. For this sample there are approximately 90,000 clones; 75% to 80% appear just once. The ten top clones hold approximately 25% of the sample. According to the study, the label for this sample's time point signals: less than 30 months on ibrutinib. Material: PBMCs, obtained after 24 months of ibrutinib treatment. These receptors were obtained from a human donor with chronic lymphocytic leukemia.

This clone was picked up one time. The chain has TRBV18 and TRBJ1-4, with D unresolved. The CDR3 length is 12 residues. CDR1 KGHSH and CDR2 LQKENI come from the germline V gene. The V end lost 4 bases, the J end lost 1 base, and 1 base lay between the germline ends. The CDR3 sequence is CASSRTNEKLFF. The CDR3 DNA reads as TGTGCCAGCTCACGAACTAATGAAAAACTGTTTTTT.

This chain uses TRBV27 with TRBJ1-5; D gene ambiguous. V lost 3 bases, J lost 3 bases, and 6 bases lay in between. Germline CDR1 and CDR2: MNHEY and SMNVEV (reference sequence). This CDR3 spans 13 amino acids. This chain's CDR3 is CASSLQDNQPQHF. The DNA for the CDR3 is TGTGCCAGCAGTTTGCAGGACAATCAGCCCCAGCATTTT.

This chain links TRBV5-1 with TRBJ2-3; D not resolved. Trimming cost V 0 bases and J 7 bases, with 6 bases left between them. In germline, CDR1 is SGHRS, CDR2 YFSETQ. This CDR3 region has 12 residues. The CDR3 here is CASSLEGHTQYF. CDR3 DNA: TGCGCCAGCAGCTTGGAAGGCCATACGCAGTATTTT.

The chain has TRBV30 and TRBJ2-7; TRBD2 matches at 8 bases. Germline-derived CDR1 and CDR2 are GTSNPN and SVGIG (reference sequence). The CDR3 loop spans 12 amino acids. V shed 2 bases, J shed 4 bases, and the junction held 1 base outside the gene matches. The chain's CDR3 is CAWSSGRYEQYF. The CDR3 DNA sequence: TGTGCCTGGAGTAGCGGGAGATACGAGCAGTACTTC.

This chain joins TRBV2 and TRBJ1-1; no clear D. The V gene lost 4 bases and the J gene lost 0 bases, with 15 bases spanning the gap. The CDR3 sequence is 16 residues long. CDR1 is SNHLY, CDR2 FYNNEI, per germline. This CDR3 reads CASSGGSLIMNTEAFF. As DNA, the CDR3 is TGTGCCAGCAGTGGCGGCAGTTTGATTATGAACACTGAAGCTTTCTTT.

V gene TRBV29-1 combines with J gene TRBJ1-1; 7 nucleotides match TRBD1. This CDR3 spans 15 amino acids. Germline lookup yields CDR1 SQVTM and CDR2 ANQGSEA. Trimming removed 8 bases from V and 0 bases from J; junction bases left unmatched: 12. The CDR3 sequence: CSPKTLGTVNTEAFF. In nucleotides, the CDR3 is TGCAGCCCCAAGACCCTCGGGACAGTGAACACTGAAGCTTTCTTT.

This sequence joins TRBV28 and TRBJ1-1; 9 bases align to TRBD1. V was clipped by 8 bases and J by 5 bases; unmatched bases: 6. The CDR3 runs to 13 residues. The germline V gene encodes CDR1 MDHEN and CDR2 SYDVKM. The CDR3 sequence: CASGTGGLTEAFF. DNA for the CDR3: TGTGCCAGCGGTACAGGGGGCCTTACTGAAGCTTTCTTT.

Comment on this clone: The sample contains more than one DNA sequence encoding this CDR3. The genes are TRBV7-2 and TRBJ2-1; 8 positions agree with TRBD1. This CDR3 is built from 15 residues. From germline, CDR1 is SGHTA and CDR2 FQGNSA. V dropped 5 bases and J dropped 1; count of bases not matched to a gene: 4. The CDR3 DNA is TGTGCCAGCAGCCCCGACAGGGGTTCCTACAATGAGCAGTTCTTC. Translation gives CASSPDRGSYNEQFF.

The chain recombines TRBV5-4 with TRBJ2-7; no reliable D call. The CDR3 covers 13 residues. Per the germline V gene, CDR1 is SGHNT and CDR2 is YYREEE (reference sequence). Trimming removed 1 base from V and 2 bases from J, with 7 bases in between. The CDR3 DNA reads TGTGCCAGCAGCTTGAATGAAGCCTACGAGCAGTACTTC. Translating it yields CASSLNEAYEQYF.

The chain uses TRBV19 and TRBJ2-2, with D perhaps matching TRBD1 (5 bases). Trimming cost V 11 bases and J 5 bases, with 18 bases left between them. Germline CDR1 and CDR2: LNHDA and SQIVND (reference sequence). The CDR3 totals 14 residues. This CDR3 reads CAVRLTAITGELFF. The CDR3 DNA reads TGTGCCGTCCGGCTGACAGCAATAACCGGGGAGCTGTTTTTT.

The CDR3 is CSVEEGVGEVNEQFF. The CDR3, as DNA: TGCAGCGTTGAGGAAGGTGTGGGGGAGGTCAATGAGCAGTTCTTC. This chain links TRBV29-1 with TRBJ2-1; D is perhaps TRBD2 (6 bases). Germline CDR1 and CDR2: SQVTM and ANQGSEA. V lost 3 bases, J lost 6 bases, and 18 bases lay in between. This CDR3 spans 15 amino acids.

J is TRBJ2-4 and V is TRBV29-1; the match to TRBD1 covers 11 bases. Germline lookup yields CDR1 SQVTM and CDR2 ANQGSEA. The CDR3 spans 16 residues. CDR3 protein: CSAGTGGILAKNIQYF. The CDR3 nucleotides read TGCAGTGCCGGGACAGGGGGAATTTTAGCCAAAAACATTCAGTACTTC.

The J gene is TRBJ2-7, the V gene TRBV29-1; D gene uncertain. The germline CDR1 and CDR2 sequences are SQVTM and ANQGSEA. Trimming took 3 bases from V and 4 from J, leaving 7 bases between them. The CDR3 sequence is 11 residues long. The CDR3 DNA reads TGCAGCGTTGACCGAGGTTACGAGCAGTACTTC. Translated: CSVDRGYEQYF.

This clone has just one count. The chain has TRBV5-1 and TRBJ1-1; 7 bases align to TRBD1. The J segment lost 5 bases and the V segment lost 4 bases, leaving 2 bases of the junction unmatched. The CDR3 has 12 residues. Germline loops: CDR1 SGHRS, CDR2 YFSETQ. CDR3 nucleotides: TGCGCCAGCAGCGAGGACAGGACTGAAGCTTTCTTT. It specifies CASSEDRTEAFF.

V gene TRBV7-8 combines with J gene TRBJ2-7; 11 nucleotides agree with TRBD2. This CDR3 region has 15 residues. Per the germline V gene, CDR1 is SGHVS and CDR2 is FQNEAQ. Losses at the gene ends were 4 bases for V and 3 bases for J; bases not matched to a gene: 5. The CDR3 sequence is CASSSPGLADYEQYF. The CDR3 nucleotides read TGTGCCAGCAGCTCTCCGGGACTAGCGGACTACGAGCAGTACTTC.

This sequence joins TRBV15 and TRBJ2-1, with 8 bases matching TRBD2. Trimming at V came to 5 bases and at J to 3 bases, leaving 3 bases not matched to a gene. The CDR3 loop spans 14 amino acids. Germline CDR1 reads LNHNV; CDR2 reads YYDKDF (reference sequence). The CDR3 protein is CATSRGGLYNEQFF. CDR3 nucleotide sequence: TGTGCCACCAGCCGGGGGGGTCTCTACAATGAGCAGTTCTTC.

V usage is TRBV19 and J usage is TRBJ2-2; D ambiguous. The CDR3 is 14 amino acids. The V gene's germline CDR1 is LNHDA and CDR2 SQIVND (reference sequence). The V and J ends lost 0 bases and 3 bases respectively, with 5 bases between them. CDR3 in amino acids: CASSIERYTGELFF. Written as DNA, the CDR3 is TGTGCCAGTAGTATAGAACGGTACACCGGGGAGCTGTTTTTT.

Worth noting for this clone: The junction and the germline gene differ at one end; a read error may be behind it. V gene TRBV6-1 combines with J gene TRBJ1-1; D perhaps matches TRBD1 (6 bases). Germline CDR1 is MNHNS and CDR2 is SASEGT. This CDR3 spans 11 amino acids. The CDR3 spells CASSYVAGVSF. CDR3 DNA: TGTGCCAGCAGTTACGTCGCAGGGGTATCCTTT.

CDR3 sequence: CASSEAQLSTQYF. CDR3 DNA: TGTGCCAGCAGTGAAGCGCAGCTGAGTACGCAGTATTTT. The rearrangement links TRBV2 to TRBJ2-3; D unresolved. CDR1 SNHLY and CDR2 FYNNEI come from the germline V gene. Trimming stripped 0 bases from V and 8 bases from J, with 9 bases between. This CDR3 region has 13 residues.

The chain carries TRBV11-2 and TRBJ2-3, with 7 bases aligning to TRBD2. The V gene end was trimmed by 4 bases and the J gene end by 2 bases; junction bases not matched to a gene: 6. This CDR3 is 15 amino acids long. Germline V gene sequence: CDR1 SGHAT, CDR2 FQNNGV. CDR3 sequence: CASSSGAGNTDTQYF. CDR3 in DNA: TGTGCCAGCAGCTCGGGAGCGGGAAACACAGATACGCAGTATTTT.

V and J are TRBV9 and TRBJ2-1, with 11 bases aligning to TRBD2. Germline V gives CDR1 SGDLS, CDR2 YYNGEE. V shed 0 bases and J 2 bases; nucleotides not matched to a gene: 1. This CDR3 region has 16 residues. The CDR3 coding sequence is TGTGCCAGCAGCGTAGTTAGCGGGAGGGCCTACAATGAGCAGTTCTTC. Its translation is CASSVVSGRAYNEQFF. The entire variable domain, with the rest obtained from reference TRBV9 and TRBJ2-1, is as follows: DSGVTQTPKHLITATGQRVTLRCSPRSGDLSVYWYQQSLDQGLQFLIQYYNGEERAKGNILERFSAQQFPDLHSELNLSSLELGDSALYFCASSVVSGRAYNEQFFGPGTRLTVL.

The gene calls are TRBV4-1 and TRBJ2-2; D is perhaps TRBD2 (6 bases). Trimming took off 5 bases at V and 3 bases at J, with 22 bases between the two ends. Germline values: CDR1 MGHRA, CDR2 YSYEKL. The CDR3 totals 18 residues. Here the CDR3 DNA reads TGCGCCAGCAGCATTTGGGACTTCACGGCGAAGGACACCGGGGAGCTGTTTTTT. It translates to CASSIWDFTAKDTGELFF.

The J gene is TRBJ2-3, the V gene TRBV7-3; unclear D gene. V lost 5 bases to trimming and J lost 4 bases, with 13 bases between them. In germline, CDR1 is SGHTA, CDR2 FQGTGA. This CDR3 spans 14 amino acids. The CDR3, as DNA: TGTGCCAGCAGCCTTGACTCTGGGGCAGATACGCAGTATTTT. Protein product: CASSLDSGADTQYF.

This rearrangement joins TRBV5-6 to TRBJ1-1; D not resolved. Germline CDR1 SGHDT, CDR2 YYEEEE. The CDR3 has 13 residues. The germline V and J ends were trimmed by 4 bases and 0 bases, with 7 bases remaining between them. The CDR3 region is CASSLRVNTEAFF. DNA of the CDR3: TGTGCCAGCAGCCTTAGAGTGAACACTGAAGCTTTCTTT. Looking up the rest from reference TRBV5-6 and TRBJ1-1 gives the full variable domain: DAGVTQSPTHLIKTRGQQVTLRCSPKSGHDTVSWYQQALGQGPQFIFQYYEEEERQRGNFPDRFSGHQFPNYSSELNVNALLLGDSALYLCASSLRVNTEAFFGQGTRLTVV.

The chain joins TRBV29-1 to TRBJ2-5, with D tentatively TRBD2 (6 bases). The CDR3 is 15 residues long. V gave up 7 bases and J gave up 5 bases, with 23 bases separating them. CDR1 is SQVTM, CDR2 ANQGSEA, per germline. The CDR3: CSAEVGVAAAETQYF. The CDR3 coding sequence is TGCAGCGCCGAAGTTGGGGTAGCGGCGGCGGAGACCCAGTACTTC.

The rearrangement joins TRBV5-1 to TRBJ2-5, with 8 positions matching TRBD1. V lost 4 bases to trimming and J lost 5 bases; unmatched junction nucleotides: 10. Germline loops: CDR1 SGHRS, CDR2 YFSETQ. The length of the CDR3 is 15 residues. The DNA of the CDR3 is TGCGCCAGCAGCACGGGACAGGCTGGTCGGGAGACCCAGTACTTC. This translates into CASSTGQAGRETQYF.

Details on this clone: A much more abundant neighbour one base away suggests this may be a read error. V and J are TRBV7-3 and TRBJ2-1; 7 bases agree with TRBD1. CDR1 is SGHTA, CDR2 FQGTGA, per germline. The V segment lost 6 bases and the J segment 0 bases; nucleotides outside the gene matches: 5. The length of the CDR3 is 15 residues. CDR3 coding DNA: TGTGCCAGCAGTCTACAGGGGAGCTCCTACAATGAGCAGTTCTTC. Residues: CASSLQGSSYNEQFF.

Worth noting for this clone: Relative to the germline gene, one junction end is altered; a read error may explain this. The gene calls are TRBV25-1 and TRBJ2-7; 9 bases fit TRBD2. Germline lookup yields CDR1 MGHDK and CDR2 SYGVNS. The CDR3 contains 15 residues. CDR3 coding DNA: TGTGCCAGCAGTGAATATAGCGGGGGATCAGGCAGTTTCCTCTTC. It codes for CASSEYSGGSGSFLF.

Remarks on this clone: This CDR3 is also generated by other DNA sequences in the sample. The chain uses TRBV29-1 and TRBJ2-3; D remains unclear. Trimming stripped 2 bases from V and 3 bases from J, with 3 bases between. Germline V CDR1 and CDR2: SQVTM, ANQGSEA. This CDR3 contains 11 residues. The CDR3: CSVESTDTQYF. The CDR3 DNA sequence: TGCAGCGTTGAATCGACAGATACGCAGTATTTT.